A selection of T cell receptor beta chains follows, all from one sample in a study of cytomegalovirus exposure and HLA in healthy donors. Data came from immunoSEQ multiplex PCR; TCRdb stores just in-frame clones and leaves some out. The data contain approximately 160,000 clones, roughly 84% of them singletons. The source material was PBMCs. The receptors shown here come from a boy aged 2-9 years in good health and CMV-seronegative. Each CDR3 is given with its conserved first and last residue. A D gene is named only where the DNA matches it firmly. Size values are once, few and many counts, or a class for expanded clones, and some rows have none.

V	size	J	D	DNA	CDR3
TRBV19	few	TRBJ2-2	.	TGTGCCAGTAGTCCAACGGTCTTAACAGTAAACACCGGGGAGCTGTTTTTT	CASSPTVLTVNTGELFF
TRBV5-1	.	TRBJ2-5	.	TGCGCCAGCAGCTTGGTTGGCAGCCAAGAGACCCAGTACTTC	CASSLVGSQETQYF
TRBV7-8	.	TRBJ2-2	.	TGTGCCAGCAGCTTAGAAGAGGGTTTCGTAGTCGGGGAGCTGTTTTTT	CASSLEEGFVVGELFF
TRBV6-1	few	TRBJ2-1	.	TGTGCCAGCAACCTACTGGGGCAGGGAGGGCAGTTCTTC	CASNLLGQGGQFF
TRBV4-1	once	TRBJ1-2	TRBD1	TGCGCCAGCAGCCAAGTAGGGACAGGGGGCTATGGCTACACCTTC	CASSQVGTGGYGYTF
TRBV19	.	TRBJ1-1	TRBD1	TGTGCCAGTAGTATCGGGGACAGGTCGAACACTGAAGCTTTCTTT	CASSIGDRSNTEAFF
TRBV2	.	TRBJ1-1	.	TGTGCCAGCAGTGGCCTGAGTACAGGTAATTCAGAAGCTTTCTTT	CASSGLSTGNSEAFF
TRBV25-1	.	TRBJ2-1	TRBD2	TGTGCCAGCAGTCTTCCGGGAGGCTCCTACAATGAGCAGTTCTTC	CASSLPGGSYNEQFF
TRBV12-5	.	TRBJ2-1	TRBD2	TGTGCTAGTGGTCTAACCCTAGCGGGAGGGGTGAATGAGCAGTTCTTC	CASGLTLAGGVNEQFF
TRBV7-9	.	TRBJ2-2	TRBD2	TGTGCCAGCAGCCACCCCCCGGGACTAGCGGGTGCCGGGGAGCTGTTTTTT	CASSHPPGLAGAGELFF
TRBV6-6	.	TRBJ2-3	.	TGTGCCAGCAGCCGAGGACTGCAAGATACGCAGTATTTT	CASSRGLQDTQYF
TRBV5-1	few	TRBJ2-6	TRBD1	TGCGCCAGCAGCTTACAGGGGGCAGCTGGGGCCAACGTCCTGACTTTC	CASSLQGAAGANVLTF
TRBV19	.	TRBJ2-1	.	TGTGCCAGTCTGGCGCGCGGCATTGGCTCCTACAATGAGCAGTTCTTC	CASLARGIGSYNEQFF
TRBV7-8	once	TRBJ2-5	.	TGTGCCAGCAGCCGGGTTCAAGAGACCCAGTACTTC	CASSRVQETQYF
TRBV28	.	TRBJ2-3	.	TGTGCCAGCAGTCCCTCGGGAATACCCAACACAGATACGCAGTATTTT	CASSPSGIPNTDTQYF
TRBV18	.	TRBJ2-6	.	TGTGCCAGCTCACACAGCCGACAGGTAGGGGCCAACGTCCTGACTTTC	CASSHSRQVGANVLTF